Listed below are T cell receptor beta chains from one sample, sequenced in a study of shared clonotypes between healthy human individuals. Assay: immunoSEQ multiplex PCR; the TCRdb copy retains only in-frame clones and omits some. The sample shows more than 2 million clones, just under 95% of them seen only once. Input material: naive CD8+ T cells sorted from blood. The receptors derive from a man aged 18 to 35 in good health. CDR3s include the opening cysteine and the closing phenylalanine or tryptophan. The order of the fields is J gene, D gene, clone size, V gene, CDR3 DNA, CDR3 protein. D genes are given only for firm matches. Some rows have no size entry. The others give once, few or many, or a class for an expanded clone.

TRBJ1-1,.,.,TRBV28,TGTGCCAGCAGCAAACAGACAGGCTTTAGGACTGAAGCTTTCTTT,CASSKQTGFRTEAFF
TRBJ2-7,.,once,TRBV9,TGTGCCAGCAGCGTAAGGGAGACACCCCCCTACGAGCAGTACTTC,CASSVRETPPYEQYF
TRBJ2-7,.,.,TRBV27,TGTGCCAGCAGTTTACGCCCCGGGCCCTCCTACGAGCAGTACTTC,CASSLRPGPSYEQYF
TRBJ2-7,.,.,TRBV27,TGTGCCAGCAGTTTATCAGGTAACGGCTACTACGAGCAGTACTTC,CASSLSGNGYYEQYF
TRBJ2-7,TRBD2,.,TRBV5-4,TGTGCCAGCAGCTTGGCCGAAGCGGGGGGGTTCGACGAGCAGTACTTC,CASSLAEAGGFDEQYF
TRBJ2-7,.,.,TRBV6-1,TGTGCCAGCAGTTGGGACACCGTAAGCTCCTACGAGCAGTACTTC,CASSWDTVSSYEQYF
TRBJ1-1,.,.,TRBV27,TGTGCCAGCAGTTCGATCTGGAGGAACACTGAAGCTTTCTTT,CASSSIWRNTEAFF
TRBJ2-1,TRBD1,.,TRBV2,TGTGCCAGCAGTGAAACGGGACAGGGGCGCAATGAGCAGTTCTTC,CASSETGQGRNEQFF
TRBJ2-3,.,.,TRBV6-5,TGTGCCAGCAGTTACGGCCAGGGGGGCGTCCCAGATACGCAGTATTTT,CASSYGQGGVPDTQYF
TRBJ2-7,.,.,TRBV19,TGTGCCAGTAGGCCAGGGCTCTCCTACGAGCAGTACTTC,CASRPGLSYEQYF
TRBJ1-2,TRBD1,.,TRBV5-6,TGTGCCAGCAGCTTGGCCGGACAGGGGCCAAACTATGGCTACACCTTC,CASSLAGQGPNYGYTF
TRBJ2-3,.,.,TRBV7-9,TGTGCCAGCAGCTTAGTGGGAATCACAGATACGCAGTATTTT,CASSLVGITDTQYF
TRBJ2-2,TRBD1,.,TRBV5-1,TGCGCCAGCAGGCAGGGGGACGGGGAGCTGTTTTTT,CASRQGDGELFF
TRBJ2-7,TRBD2,.,TRBV2,TGTGCCAGCAGTGAAGATCTAGCGGGAGCCACCTACGAGCAGTACTTC,CASSEDLAGATYEQYF
TRBJ2-7,.,.,TRBV13,TGTGCCAGCAGCGCAGGGACGACCGAGCAGTACTTC,CASSAGTTEQYF
TRBJ2-5,.,.,TRBV7-6,TGTGCCACCGCGGTTATGGGGGACGGGGAGACCCAGTACTTC,CATAVMGDGETQYF
TRBJ1-4,.,.,TRBV7-9,TGTGCCAGCAGCCCCTGGAGTAAGGCTGAAAAACTGTTTTTT,CASSPWSKAEKLFF
TRBJ2-2,.,.,TRBV6-5,TGTGCCAGCAGCCCCCAACGGGCCGGGGAGCTGTTTTTT,CASSPQRAGELFF
TRBJ1-1,.,.,TRBV19,TGTGCCAGTAGTATTGGATGGGGGACATTGAACACTGAAGCTTTCTTT,CASSIGWGTLNTEAFF
TRBJ2-7,TRBD1,.,TRBV27,TGTGCCAGCAGTCCTCTACTCCCGACCGGGACAGCCTACGAGCAGTACTTC,CASSPLLPTGTAYEQYF
TRBJ2-1,.,.,TRBV7-9,TGTGCCAGCAGCCTCCTCTGGACAGATGAGCAGTTCTTC,CASSLLWTDEQFF
TRBJ2-2,.,.,TRBV30,TGTGCCTGGAAGGGGGCCGGGGAGCTGTTTTTT,CAWKGAGELFF
TRBJ1-4,.,.,TRBV5-6,TGTGCCAGCAGCCTTACCGGGTCCTGGGAGCGGGAAAAACTGTTTTTT,CASSLTGSWEREKLFF
TRBJ2-7,.,.,TRBV7-9,TGTGCCAGCAGCTACAGAGAAGGCGAGCAGTACTTC,CASSYREGEQYF
TRBJ1-6,TRBD1,.,TRBV7-9,TGTGCCAGCAGCCCGCCGGGACAGGGTGGGAGCTCCTATAATTCACCCCTCCACTTT,CASSPPGQGGSSYNSPLHF
TRBJ1-1,.,.,TRBV10-3,TGTGCCATCAGTGACGAGTCGAACACTGAAGCTTTCTTT,CAISDESNTEAFF
TRBJ2-7,TRBD1,.,TRBV7-8,TGTGCCAGCAGCTTAGGCGGGACAGGACTATACGAGCAGTACTTC,CASSLGGTGLYEQYF
TRBJ2-3,TRBD1,.,TRBV11-3,TGTGCCAGCAGCTTACGGCGGGGACAGGGTGTGGGCACAGATACGCAGTATTTT,CASSLRRGQGVGTDTQYF
TRBJ1-2,TRBD1,.,TRBV19,TGTGCCAGTATCACACAGGGGGCGGGCGGCTACACCTTC,CASITQGAGGYTF
TRBJ2-7,TRBD1,.,TRBV9,TGTGCCAGCAGCCCCTGGGACAGGGCCTCGGAAGAGCAGTACTTC,CASSPWDRASEEQYF
TRBJ2-2,.,once,TRBV10-3,TGTGCCATCACGGGACAACTTAATACCGGGGAGCTGTTTTTT,CAITGQLNTGELFF